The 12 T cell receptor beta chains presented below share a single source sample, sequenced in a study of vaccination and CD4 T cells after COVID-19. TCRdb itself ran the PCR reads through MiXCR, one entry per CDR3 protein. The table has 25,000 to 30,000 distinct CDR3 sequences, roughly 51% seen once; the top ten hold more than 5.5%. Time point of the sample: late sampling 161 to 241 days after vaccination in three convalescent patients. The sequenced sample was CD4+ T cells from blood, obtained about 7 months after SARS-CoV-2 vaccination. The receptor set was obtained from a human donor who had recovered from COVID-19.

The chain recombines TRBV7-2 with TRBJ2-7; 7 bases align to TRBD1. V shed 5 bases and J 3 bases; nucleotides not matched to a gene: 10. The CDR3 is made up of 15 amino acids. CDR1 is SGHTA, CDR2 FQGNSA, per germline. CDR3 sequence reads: CASSPSRDRVYEQYF. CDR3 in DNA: TGTGCCAGCAGCCCGTCAAGGGACAGAGTCTACGAGCAGTACTTC. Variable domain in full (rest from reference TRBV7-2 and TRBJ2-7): GAGVSQSPSNKVTEKGKDVELRCDPISGHTALYWYRQSLGQGLEFLIYFQGNSAPDKSGLPSDRFSAERTGGSVSTLTIQRTQQEDSAVYLCASSPSRDRVYEQYFGPGTRLTVT.

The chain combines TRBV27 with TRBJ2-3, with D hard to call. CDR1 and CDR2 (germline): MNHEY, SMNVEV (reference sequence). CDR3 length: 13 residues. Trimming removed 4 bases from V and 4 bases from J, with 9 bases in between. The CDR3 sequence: CASSWVGADTQYF. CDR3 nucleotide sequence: TGTGCCAGCAGTTGGGTGGGCGCAGATACGCAGTATTTT.

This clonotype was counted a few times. The CDR3 bases are TGCGCCAGCAGTGAGGCCGGCACAGATACGCAGTATTTT. Its protein is CASSEAGTDTQYF. The chain uses TRBV10-1 and TRBJ2-3; D gene ambiguous. Germline assignment: CDR1 WNHNN and CDR2 SYGVQD (reference sequence). V lost 2 bases, J lost 1 base, and 4 bases lay in between. This CDR3 region has 13 residues.

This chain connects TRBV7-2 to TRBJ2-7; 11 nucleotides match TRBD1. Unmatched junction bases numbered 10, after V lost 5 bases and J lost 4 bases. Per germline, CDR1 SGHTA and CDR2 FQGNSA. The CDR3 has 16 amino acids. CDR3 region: CASSGGRTGGLYEQYF. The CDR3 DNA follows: TGTGCCAGCAGCGGCGGACGGACAGGGGGCCTTTACGAGCAGTACTTC.

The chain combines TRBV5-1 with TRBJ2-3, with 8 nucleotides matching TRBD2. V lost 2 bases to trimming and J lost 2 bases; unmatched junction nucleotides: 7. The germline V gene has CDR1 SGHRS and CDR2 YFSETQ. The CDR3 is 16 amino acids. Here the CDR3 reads CASSLASGLHTDTQYF. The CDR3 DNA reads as TGCGCCAGCAGCTTAGCTAGCGGGCTCCACACAGATACGCAGTATTTT.

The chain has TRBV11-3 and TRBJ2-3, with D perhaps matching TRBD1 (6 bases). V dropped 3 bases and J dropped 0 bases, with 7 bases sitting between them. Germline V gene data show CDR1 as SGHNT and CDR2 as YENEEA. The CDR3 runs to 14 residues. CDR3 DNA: TGTGCCAGCAGCTTGGGGACAAGCACAGATACGCAGTATTTT. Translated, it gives CASSLGTSTDTQYF.

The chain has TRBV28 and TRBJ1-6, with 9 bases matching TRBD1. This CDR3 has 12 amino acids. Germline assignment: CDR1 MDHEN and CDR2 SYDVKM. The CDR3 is CATGTGNSPLHF. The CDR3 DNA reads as TGTGCAACCGGGACAGGGAACTCACCCCTCCACTTT.

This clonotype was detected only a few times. Here the CDR3 DNA reads TGTGCCAGCAGCTTAGTGGGCAGGGCTGTTGGAAACACCATATATTTT. Amino acids: CASSLVGRAVGNTIYF. V is TRBV7-9 and J is TRBJ1-3, with D perhaps matching TRBD1 (5 bases). This CDR3 has 16 amino acids. Between the trimmed V and J ends, which lost 1 base and 3 bases, there was a span of 13 bases. Germline values: CDR1 SEHNR, CDR2 FQNEAQ (reference sequence). The complete variable domain, with remaining parts taken from reference TRBV7-9 and TRBJ1-3, reads DTGVSQNPRHKITKRGQNVTFRCDPISEHNRLYWYRQTLGQGPEFLTYFQNEAQLEKSRLLSDRFSAERPKGSFSTLEIQRTEQGDSAMYLCASSLVGRAVGNTIYFGEGSWLTVV.

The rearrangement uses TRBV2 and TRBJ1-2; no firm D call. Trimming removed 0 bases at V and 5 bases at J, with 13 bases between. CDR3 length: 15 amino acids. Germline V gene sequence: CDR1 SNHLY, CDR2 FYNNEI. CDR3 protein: CASSEAGIVGYGYTF. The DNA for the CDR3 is TGTGCCAGCAGTGAAGCGGGAATCGTGGGGTATGGCTACACCTTC.

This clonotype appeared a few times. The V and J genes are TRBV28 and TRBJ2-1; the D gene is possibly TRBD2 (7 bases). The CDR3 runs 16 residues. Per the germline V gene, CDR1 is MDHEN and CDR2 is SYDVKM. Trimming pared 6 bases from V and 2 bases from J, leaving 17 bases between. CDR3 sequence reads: CASSETGAGAYNEQFF. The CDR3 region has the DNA TGTGCCAGCAGCGAAACGGGGGCGGGAGCCTACAATGAGCAGTTCTTC.

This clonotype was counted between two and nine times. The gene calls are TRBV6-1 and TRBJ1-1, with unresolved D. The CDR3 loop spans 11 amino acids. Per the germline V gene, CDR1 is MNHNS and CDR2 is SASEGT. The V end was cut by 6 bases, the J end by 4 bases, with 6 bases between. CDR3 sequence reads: CASRGRTEAFF. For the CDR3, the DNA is TGTGCCAGCAGAGGGCGCACTGAAGCTTTCTTT.

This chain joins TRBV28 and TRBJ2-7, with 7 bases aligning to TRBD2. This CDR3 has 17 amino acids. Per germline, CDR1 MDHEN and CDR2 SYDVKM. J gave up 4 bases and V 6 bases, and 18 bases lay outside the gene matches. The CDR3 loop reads CASSPNSGRAIRYEQYF. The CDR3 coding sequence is TGTGCCAGCAGCCCCAATAGTGGGAGGGCCATCAGGTACGAGCAGTACTTC.